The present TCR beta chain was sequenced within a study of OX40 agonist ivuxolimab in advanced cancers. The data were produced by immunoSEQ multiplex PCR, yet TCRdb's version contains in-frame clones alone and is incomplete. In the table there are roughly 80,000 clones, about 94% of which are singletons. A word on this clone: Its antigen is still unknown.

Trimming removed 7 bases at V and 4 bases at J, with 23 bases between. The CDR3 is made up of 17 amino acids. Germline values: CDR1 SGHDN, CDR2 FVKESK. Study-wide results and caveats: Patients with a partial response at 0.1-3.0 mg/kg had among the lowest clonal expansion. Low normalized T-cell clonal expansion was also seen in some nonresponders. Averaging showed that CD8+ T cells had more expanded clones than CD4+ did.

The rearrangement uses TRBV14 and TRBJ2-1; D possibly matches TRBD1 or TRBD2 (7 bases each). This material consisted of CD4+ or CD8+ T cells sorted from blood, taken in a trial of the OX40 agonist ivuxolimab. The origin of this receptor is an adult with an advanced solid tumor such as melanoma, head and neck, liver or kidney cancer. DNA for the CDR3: TGTGCCAGCAAACCGGGACTACGGAGGGGGCTTTACAATGAGCAGTTCTTC. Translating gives CASKPGLRRGLYNEQFF. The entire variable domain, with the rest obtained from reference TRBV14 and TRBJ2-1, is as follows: EAGVTQFPSHSVIEKGQTVTLRCDPISGHDNLYWYRRVMGKEIKFLLHFVKESKQDESGMPNNRFLAERTGGTYSTLKVQPAELEDSGVYFCASKPGLRRGLYNEQFFGPGTRLTVL.